The present TCR beta chain was sequenced within a study of metastatic and nonmetastatic thyroid tumors. Overall study: Across blood and tumor or nodule tissue, repertoires from malignant and benign thyroid patients were compared with one another.

In the source study's methods: The study took CDR3 differences across clinicopathological groups and made a distant-metastasis classifier for papillary thyroid cancer from them. TCRdb reassembled clones from the PCR reads with MiXCR. The V and J calls were not made by the authors but by TCRdb's processing. The table has fewer than 45,000 clones, under 25% seen once; the top ten hold less than 20%. No patient received treatment before thyroid surgery. Trimming cost V 3 bases and J 3 bases, with 6 bases left between them. Per the germline V gene, CDR1 is MDHEN and CDR2 is SYDVKM. CDR3 length: 12 residues. Whole-study findings and limits: A significant increase in TCR beta diversity was reportedly seen in malignant thyroid tumors relative to benign nodules, in blood and tumor.

This clone has a handful of counts. Its cognate antigen is unknown. Sample: blood. The TCR originated in a female donor with papillary thyroid cancer or a benign thyroid nodule (not recorded which). Some clones in this sample may be carry-over from other donors' samples. This sequence joins TRBV28 and TRBJ2-7; no clear D. CDR3 bases: TGTGCCAGCAGTTTGTTTTTCTACGAGCAGTACTTC. This gives the protein CASSLFFYEQYF.